This paragraph reports one T cell receptor (beta chain). Its antigen is unknown. This CDR3 contains 15 residues. Germline V gene sequence: CDR1 SEHNR, CDR2 FQNEAQ (reference sequence). Trimming removed 5 bases from V and 4 bases from J; junction bases left unmatched: 11. Authors' processing steps: Quality scores were absent from the junction-only immunoSEQ sequences, so filtering differed. The assay was immunoSEQ multiplex PCR, and TCRdb's table has in-frame clones only and misses some. V and J calls and clone size are those listed in that table; D and trimming were worked out from the DNA. The table records approximately 600,000 clones, around 96% of them present only once. The naive CD8 fraction comprised CD45RO-negative cells positively selected for CCR7 and excluded terminally differentiated effector memory CD45RA+ cells. These data originate in a study of shared clonotypes between healthy human individuals. Study information: Every donor yielded three CD4 naive, three CD4 memory, two CD8 naive and one CD8 memory plate. Study observations and caveats: Clonotype sharing across a handful of donors was observed for roughly 5% of naive CD4 clonotypes. In general, naive subsets displayed greater estimated richness than memory subsets did.

This TCR came from a woman aged 25 to 39 in good health. The chain links TRBV7-9 to TRBJ2-7; 7 bases match TRBD1. The sequencing sample was made of naive CD8+ T cells sorted from blood. CDR3 amino acids: CASSPPGQQLYEQYF. CDR3 in DNA: TGTGCCAGCAGCCCACCGGGACAGCAATTATACGAGCAGTACTTC. The whole variable domain, remainder taken from reference TRBV7-9 and TRBJ2-7, is DTGVSQNPRHKITKRGQNVTFRCDPISEHNRLYWYRQTLGQGPEFLTYFQNEAQLEKSRLLSDRFSAERPKGSFSTLEIQRTEQGDSAMYLCASSPPGQQLYEQYFGPGTRLTVT.